This T cell receptor beta chain was retrieved from a study of T cell repertoires in cytomegalovirus infection. Study-level results: The ex vivo response showed dominance by HLA-C-restricted CMV-specific TCR beta clonotypes. Frequencies of public TCR beta families were cumulated, and this identified carriers of CMV plus the relevant HLA.

Per the germline V gene, CDR1 is SGHTA and CDR2 is FQGNSA. The CDR3 loop spans 14 amino acids. This clonotype was observed once. Its antigen is as yet unknown. Mismatch with germline at one junction end may stem from a read error. TCRdb re-analysed the reads in MiXCR, keeping a single row per CDR3 protein. The table shows roughly 760,000 distinct CDR3 sequences, with 35% to 40% occurring only once. Sample: PBMCs. The rearrangement uses TRBV7-2 and TRBJ2-3; D is perhaps TRBD1 or TRBD2 (5 bases each). This receptor was identified in a human donor in good health (CMV status not recorded). Some clones in this sample may be carry-over from other donors' samples. CDR3 sequence reads: CASSFWGSPDTPYF. The CDR3 DNA reads TGTGCCAGCAGCTTCTGGGGGAGCCCAGATACGCCGTATTTT.